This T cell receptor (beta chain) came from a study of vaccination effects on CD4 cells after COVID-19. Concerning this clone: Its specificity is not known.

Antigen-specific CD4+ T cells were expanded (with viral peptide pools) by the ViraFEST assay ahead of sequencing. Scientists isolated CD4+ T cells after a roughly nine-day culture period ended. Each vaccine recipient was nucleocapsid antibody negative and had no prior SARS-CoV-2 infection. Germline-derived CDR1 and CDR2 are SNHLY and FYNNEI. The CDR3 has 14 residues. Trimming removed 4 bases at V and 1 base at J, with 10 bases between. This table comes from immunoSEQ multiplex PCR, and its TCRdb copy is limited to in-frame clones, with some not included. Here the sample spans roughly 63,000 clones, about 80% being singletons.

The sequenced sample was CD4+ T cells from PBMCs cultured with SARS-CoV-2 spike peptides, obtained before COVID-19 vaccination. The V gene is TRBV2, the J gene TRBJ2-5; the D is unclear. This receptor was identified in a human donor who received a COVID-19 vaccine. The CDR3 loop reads CASSGLPAQETQYF. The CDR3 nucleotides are TGTGCCAGCAGTGGGCTACCGGCCCAAGAGACCCAGTACTTC.